The following is a T cell receptor (beta chain) sequence with its context. V was clipped by 10 bases and J by 5 bases, with 17 bases between them. CDR3 length: 13 residues. Germline CDR1 reads MDHEN; CDR2 reads SYDVKM. The data derive from a study of OX40 agonist ivuxolimab in advanced cancers. Profiled with immunoSEQ multiplex PCR; TCRdb holds only in-frame clones, not every one. The sample yields about 40,000 clones, approximately 90% seen once. The sequence came from an adult with an advanced solid tumor such as melanoma, head and neck, liver or kidney cancer. The chain carries TRBV28 and TRBJ1-2; TRBD1 might be the D (5 bases). The sample was CD4+ or CD8+ T cells sorted from blood, taken in a trial of the OX40 agonist ivuxolimab. CDR3 region: CATRGDGPYGYTF. The DNA for the CDR3 is TGTGCCACCCGGGGGGATGGACCATATGGCTACACCTTC.